Below are 4 T cell receptor beta chains sequenced from a single sample in a study of coeliac disease. Generated by immunoSEQ multiplex PCR, the TCRdb table keeps only in-frame clones and is missing some. Of over 3,000 clones in the sample, roughly 70% were seen once. Broader study findings: Active celiac intraepithelial and lamina propria samples had lower TRB and TRG clonality than control samples.

Their target antigens are unknown. The specimen was intraepithelial lymphocytes from the gut. These receptors all come from a woman aged 55-69 years with active celiac disease.

J is TRBJ1-1 and V is TRBV4-3; 9 bases fit TRBD1. In germline, CDR1 is LGHNA, CDR2 YSLEER. This CDR3 has 17 residues. Trimming took 3 bases from V and 1 from J; bases not matched to a gene: 9. The CDR3: CASSQGRTGVWNTEAFF. Written as DNA, the CDR3 is TGCGCCAGCAGCCAGGGCCGGACAGGGGTATGGAACACTGAAGCTTTCTTT.

The V gene is TRBV30, the J gene TRBJ1-6, with TRBD1 as a possible D gene (6 bases). V was cut by 5 bases and J by 7 bases, with 12 bases left in between. Germline lookup yields CDR1 GTSNPN and CDR2 SVGIG (reference sequence). The CDR3 length is 13 residues. CDR3 sequence: CAWQTGWNSPLHF. The CDR3 nucleotides are TGTGCCTGGCAGACAGGCTGGAATTCACCCCTCCACTTT.

CDR3 protein: CAWRNNDRRQIYGYTF. CDR3 in DNA: TGTGCCTGGAGGAACAACGATCGGCGACAGATCTATGGCTACACCTTC. The rearrangement uses TRBV30 and TRBJ1-2, with D possibly matching TRBD1 (5 bases). Trimming stripped 3 bases from V and 4 bases from J, with 21 bases between. CDR3 length: 16 amino acids. Germline CDR1 GTSNPN, CDR2 SVGIG (reference sequence). The variable domain in full, with the rest retrieved from reference TRBV30 and TRBJ1-2, is SQTIHQWPATLVQPVGSPLSLECTVEGTSNPNLYWYRQAAGRGLQLLFYSVGIGQISSEVPQNLSASRPQDRQFILSSKKLLLSDSGFYLCAWRNNDRRQIYGYTFGSGTRLTVV.

By sample fraction, this clone is large. V gene TRBV4-1 combines with J gene TRBJ2-7; D is uncertain. The CDR3 is 14 amino acids. V was trimmed by 1 base and J by 2 bases, leaving 9 bases between them. Per the germline V gene, CDR1 is MGHRA and CDR2 is YSYEKL. CDR3 region: CASSQALYTYEQYF. In DNA form, the CDR3 reads TGCGCCAGCAGCCAAGCTCTGTATACCTACGAGCAGTACTTC.